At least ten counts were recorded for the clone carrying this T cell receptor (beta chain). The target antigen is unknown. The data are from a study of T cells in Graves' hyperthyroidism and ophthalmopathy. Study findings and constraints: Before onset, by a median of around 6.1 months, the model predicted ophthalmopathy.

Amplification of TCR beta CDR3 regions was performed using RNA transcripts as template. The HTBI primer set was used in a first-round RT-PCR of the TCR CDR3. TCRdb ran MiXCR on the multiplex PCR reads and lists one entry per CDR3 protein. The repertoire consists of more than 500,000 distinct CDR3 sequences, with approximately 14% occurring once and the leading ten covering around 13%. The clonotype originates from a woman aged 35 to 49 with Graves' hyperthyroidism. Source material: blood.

CDR3 coding DNA: TGTGCCAGCTCACCCCGCGACAGGGGAGGCACAGATACGCAGTATTTT. Translated: CASSPRDRGGTDTQYF. The chain combines TRBV18 with TRBJ2-3, with TRBD1 matching over 8 bases. V was clipped by 3 bases and J by 1 base; unmatched bases: 6. Germline CDR1 KGHSH, CDR2 LQKENI. The CDR3 loop spans 16 amino acids.